This T cell receptor beta chain is from a study of cytomegalovirus exposure and HLA in healthy donors. Findings and caveats of the study: What was likely a sequencing artifact was a cluster of highly shared sequence variants. When a later analysis compared HLA-associated TCR beta chains with equally common others, the HLA-associated chains turned out to be more clonally expanded and to have lower generation probabilities. Reportedly, fewer N-insertions than the approximately 600-donor mean appeared in an Asian-associated ancestry cluster in a later analysis.

V lost 2 bases, J lost 8 bases, and 5 bases stayed unmatched. The CDR3 runs 16 residues. Germline V gene data show CDR1 as SGHRS and CDR2 as YFSETQ. For this clone: Its antigen remains unknown.

Use of 60 Vbeta and 13 Jbeta primers characterized the PCR. Assay used: immunoSEQ multiplex PCR; TCRdb lists only in-frame clones, some missing. The sample consists of some 130,000 clones, around 70% of them appearing once. The gene calls are TRBV5-1 and TRBJ2-1; 15 bases map to TRBD2. Sequenced sample: PBMCs. The receptor's source is a male donor in good health and CMV-seronegative. The CDR3 DNA sequence: TGCGCCAGCAGCTTAGGACTAGCGGGGGGGCTCGATGAGCAGTTCTTC. It codes for CASSLGLAGGLDEQFF.